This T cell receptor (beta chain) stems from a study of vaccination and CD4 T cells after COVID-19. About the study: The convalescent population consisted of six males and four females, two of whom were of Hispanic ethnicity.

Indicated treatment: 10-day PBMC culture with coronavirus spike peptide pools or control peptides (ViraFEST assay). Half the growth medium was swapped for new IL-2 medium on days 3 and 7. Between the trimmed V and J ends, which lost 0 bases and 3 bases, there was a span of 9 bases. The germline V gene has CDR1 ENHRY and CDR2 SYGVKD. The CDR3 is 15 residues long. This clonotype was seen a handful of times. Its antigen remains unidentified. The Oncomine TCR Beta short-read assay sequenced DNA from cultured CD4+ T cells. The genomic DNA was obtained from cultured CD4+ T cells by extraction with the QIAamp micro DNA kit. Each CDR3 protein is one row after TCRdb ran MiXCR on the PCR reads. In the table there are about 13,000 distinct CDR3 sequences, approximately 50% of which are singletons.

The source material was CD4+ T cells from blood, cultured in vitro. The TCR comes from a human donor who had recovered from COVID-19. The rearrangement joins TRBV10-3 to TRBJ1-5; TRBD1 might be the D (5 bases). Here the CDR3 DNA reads TGTGCCATCAGTGAGTCTAAGGGGCCCAATCAGCCCCAGCATTTT. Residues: CAISESKGPNQPQHF.